This T cell receptor beta chain was captured in a study of OX40 agonist ivuxolimab in advanced cancers. Overall study: Each patient was given ivuxolimab into a vein every 2 weeks, at 0.01 to 10 mg/kg.

This CDR3 is 15 amino acids long. Germline lookup yields CDR1 MGHRA and CDR2 YSYEKL. The ends lost 4 bases at V and 6 bases at J; junction bases unmatched: 8. The protocol was immunoSEQ multiplex PCR, while the TCRdb copy is restricted to in-frame clones and leaves out a portion. The top ten clones hold approximately 24% of a sample with 30,000 to 35,000 clones, 60% to 85% of them seen once. This TCR came from an adult with an advanced solid tumor such as melanoma, head and neck, liver or kidney cancer. The rearrangement links TRBV4-1 to TRBJ1-2; TRBD1 agrees at 10 bases. The sample was CD4+ or CD8+ T cells sorted from blood, taken in a trial of the OX40 agonist ivuxolimab. CDR3 protein: CASSPSDRGLDGYTF. CDR3 nucleotides: TGCGCCAGCAGCCCCAGCGACAGGGGGCTTGATGGCTACACCTTC.